Following are 26 T cell receptor beta chains from one sample sequenced in a study of blood T cell repertoires in COVID-19. Assay: immunoSEQ multiplex PCR; the TCRdb copy retains only in-frame clones and omits some. The sample consists of some 320,000 clones, about 88% of them appearing once. Sequencing used PBMCs or T cells enriched from blood (not recorded which). The receptors shown here come from a man aged 60 to 75 who had recovered from COVID-19.

V gene TRBV7-9 combines with J gene TRBJ1-1; D is ambiguous. Trimming shortened V by 5 bases and J by 1 base, and 14 bases separated the two germline ends. This CDR3 comprises 15 residues. Germline values: CDR1 SEHNR, CDR2 FQNEAQ (reference sequence). DNA of the CDR3: TGTGCCAGCAGCCACGGGAGCGAGAAGAACACTGAAGCTTTCTTT. Encoded protein: CASSHGSEKNTEAFF.

The V gene is TRBV7-8, the J gene TRBJ2-5; 10 bases fit TRBD2. V shed 3 bases, J shed 4 bases, and the junction held 8 bases outside the gene matches. From germline, CDR1 is SGHVS and CDR2 FQNEAQ. The CDR3 sequence is 16 residues long. The CDR3 sequence is CASSFGASGSIETQYF. DNA for the CDR3: TGTGCCAGCAGCTTTGGGGCTAGCGGGAGTATAGAGACCCAGTACTTC.

This chain connects TRBV10-3 to TRBJ1-5; no firm D call. Germline CDR1 is ENHRY and CDR2 is SYGVKD. The ends were cut back, 2 bases at V and 0 bases at J, with 8 bases in the middle. The CDR3 sequence is 15 residues long. In DNA form, the CDR3 reads TGTGCCATCAGTGAGGCAGAAAATAGCAATCAGCCCCAGCATTTT. Translation: CAISEAENSNQPQHF.

J is TRBJ1-1 and V is TRBV3-1 (or the pseudogene TRBV3-2), with D unresolved. CDR1 LGHDT and CDR2 YNNKEL come from the germline V gene (reference sequence). V was cut by 1 base and J by 4 bases, with 13 bases left in between. The length of the CDR3 is 15 residues. CDR3 nucleotide sequence: TGTGCCAGCAGCCAAGTTCCAGGTCCTGGCACTGAAGCTTTCTTT. Its protein is CASSQVPGPGTEAFF.

The chain recombines TRBV18 with TRBJ1-3, with a weak D call TRBD1 (6 bases). The germline V and J ends were trimmed by 5 bases and 0 bases, with 11 bases remaining between them. The CDR3 has 15 amino acids. CDR1 KGHSH and CDR2 LQKENI come from the germline V gene. CDR3 bases: TGTGCCAGCTCAGCCGACAGGAGCTCTGGAAACACCATATATTTT. Its translation: CASSADRSSGNTIYF.

The V gene is TRBV10-3, the J gene TRBJ2-1, with D possibly matching TRBD1 (5 bases). V lost 5 bases to trimming and J lost 0 bases, with 14 bases between them. Per germline, CDR1 ENHRY and CDR2 SYGVKD. CDR3 length equals 16 residues. The CDR3 reads CAISRNQGSSYNEQFF. DNA of the CDR3: TGTGCCATCAGTCGAAATCAGGGTAGCTCCTACAATGAGCAGTTCTTC.

The V gene is TRBV6-6, the J gene TRBJ1-5; maybe TRBD1 (5 bases). Germline V lookup: CDR1 MNHNY, CDR2 SVGAGI (reference sequence). Deletions cut 3 bases from V and 0 bases from J, with 12 bases between. The CDR3 sequence is 16 residues long. The CDR3 here is CASSYTSDTSNQPQHF. In DNA, the CDR3 is TGTGCCAGCAGTTATACCTCGGACACTAGCAATCAGCCCCAGCATTTT.

The chain links TRBV2 to TRBJ2-1; TRBD1 is a possible D gene (6 bases). With 4 bases removed from V and 7 bases from J, the gap between germline ends came to 8 bases. CDR1 is SNHLY and CDR2 is FYNNEI in the germline V gene. This CDR3 is 12 amino acids long. CDR3 coding DNA: TGTGCCAGCAGTGGACAGGCAAATGAGCAGTTCTTC. Translation gives CASSGQANEQFF. Looking up the rest from reference TRBV2 and TRBJ2-1 gives the full variable domain: EPEVTQTPSHQVTQMGQEVILRCVPISNHLYFYWYRQILGQKVEFLVSFYNNEISEKSEIFDDQFSVERPDGSNFTLKIRSTKLEDSAMYFCASSGQANEQFFGPGTRLTVL.

This clone was seen only once. This chain joins TRBV27 and TRBJ1-2, with a possible D match to TRBD1 (5 bases). Per germline, CDR1 MNHEY and CDR2 SMNVEV (reference sequence). Trimming left V 3 bases short and J 5 bases short, with 19 bases between. This CDR3 region has 16 residues. The CDR3 DNA reads as TGTGCCAGCAGTTTGGAACCTCGCGACAGCCGGTATGGCTACACCTTC. It yields the protein CASSLEPRDSRYGYTF.

The CDR3 is CASSVSAGGHEKLFF. The CDR3 nucleotides are TGTGCCAGCAGCGTATCGGCGGGGGGCCATGAAAAACTGTTTTTT. The V and J genes are TRBV9 and TRBJ1-4; TRBD1 is a possible D gene (6 bases). This CDR3 has 15 residues. Germline V gene lookup returns CDR1 SGDLS and CDR2 YYNGEE. V lost 1 base to trimming and J lost 6 bases, with 13 bases between them.

This chain joins TRBV3-1 (or the pseudogene TRBV3-2) and TRBJ2-2, with 8 bases lining up with TRBD2. Germline CDR1 and CDR2: LGHDT and YNNKEL (reference sequence). This CDR3 region has 16 residues. Trimming removed 4 bases from V and 1 base from J; junction bases left unmatched: 5. This CDR3 is CASSRTSGMNTGELFF. The CDR3 DNA reads TGTGCCAGCAGCCGAACTAGCGGAATGAACACCGGGGAGCTGTTTTTT.

The chain joins TRBV4-3 to TRBJ1-6, with 10 bases fitting TRBD1. Unmatched junction bases numbered 7, after V lost 1 base and J lost 7 bases. Looked up from germline, CDR1 is LGHNA and CDR2 is YSLEER. The CDR3 is 17 residues long. Here the CDR3 reads CASSQAAPGQGNSPLHF. DNA for the CDR3: TGCGCCAGCAGCCAAGCCGCCCCGGGACAGGGGAATTCACCCCTCCACTTT.

The genes are TRBV14 and TRBJ1-6; D ambiguous. The length of the CDR3 is 16 residues. Trimming cost V 2 bases and J 0 bases, with 8 bases left between them. In germline, CDR1 is SGHDN, CDR2 FVKESK. CDR3 DNA sequence: TGTGCCAGCAGCCAAATGGTCGGCTCCTATAATTCACCCCTCCACTTT. Translating it yields CASSQMVGSYNSPLHF. Complete variable domain (other parts from reference TRBV14 and TRBJ1-6): EAGVTQFPSHSVIEKGQTVTLRCDPISGHDNLYWYRRVMGKEIKFLLHFVKESKQDESGMPNNRFLAERTGGTYSTLKVQPAELEDSGVYFCASSQMVGSYNSPLHFGNGTRLTVT.

The rearrangement links TRBV5-4 to TRBJ2-7; D may be TRBD2 (6 bases). The CDR3 sequence is 13 residues long. Trimming took off 1 base at V and 6 bases at J, with 11 bases between the two ends. Looked up from germline, CDR1 is SGHNT and CDR2 is YYREEE (reference sequence). The CDR3 loop is CASSLLGLPEQYF. CDR3 sequence (DNA): TGTGCCAGCAGCTTGTTGGGACTTCCCGAGCAGTACTTC. The full variable domain, its missing parts supplied by reference TRBV5-4 and TRBJ2-7, is ETGVTQSPTHLIKTRGQQVTLRCSSQSGHNTVSWYQQALGQGPQFIFQYYREEENGRGNFPPRFSGLQFPNYSSELNVNALELDDSALYLCASSLLGLPEQYFGPGTRLTVT.

This sequence joins TRBV19 and TRBJ1-1; 7 bases line up with TRBD1. CDR1 LNHDA and CDR2 SQIVND come from the germline V gene (reference sequence). This CDR3 contains 12 residues. After removal of 5 bases from V and 7 bases from J, the junction contained 4 bases not matched to a gene. The CDR3 here is CASSLGQVEAFF. The CDR3 DNA reads as TGTGCCAGTAGTCTTGGACAGGTTGAAGCTTTCTTT.

The rearrangement links TRBV19 to TRBJ1-5; 8 bases line up with TRBD1. The CDR3 covers 15 residues. Germline V gene data show CDR1 as LNHDA and CDR2 as SQIVND (reference sequence). V lost 11 bases, J lost 9 bases, and 18 bases stayed unmatched. The CDR3, as DNA: TGTGCCCCCAGATGGGGAAAGGACAGGGTTGGGCCCCAGCATTTT. Translation gives CAPRWGKDRVGPQHF.

The gene calls are TRBV4-3 and TRBJ1-4; 8 bases map to TRBD1. Germline CDR1 reads LGHNA; CDR2 reads YSLEER. The CDR3 extends over 17 amino acids. Germline trimming cut 3 bases from V and 5 bases from J; bases unmatched to any gene: 11. Written as DNA, the CDR3 is TGCGCCAGCAGCCAGGCAGGGGGCGCAGGGTCCAATGAAAAACTGTTTTTT. The encoded protein is CASSQAGGAGSNEKLFF.

This chain connects TRBV7-3 to TRBJ2-1; no firm D call. V lost 5 bases and J 0 bases, leaving 8 bases between the germline ends. This CDR3 comprises 14 residues. Germline loops: CDR1 SGHTA, CDR2 FQGTGA. CDR3 sequence reads: CASSVKSSYNEQFF. The CDR3 DNA reads TGTGCCAGCAGCGTAAAGAGCTCCTACAATGAGCAGTTCTTC. The full variable domain, with the rest looked up from reference TRBV7-3 and TRBJ2-1, is GAGVSQTPSNKVTEKGKYVELRCDPISGHTALYWYRQSLGQGPEFLIYFQGTGAADDSGLPNDRFFAVRPEGSVSTLKIQRTERGDSAVYLCASSVKSSYNEQFFGPGTRLTVL.

This CDR3 reads CASSPIYGSGKETQYF. Written as DNA, the CDR3 is TGCGCCAGCAGCCCTATTTACGGGTCGGGGAAAGAGACCCAGTACTTC. The chain joins TRBV5-1 to TRBJ2-5; perhaps TRBD2 as D (5 bases). This CDR3 has 16 residues. CDR1 SGHRS and CDR2 YFSETQ come from the germline V gene. With 4 bases removed from V and 3 bases from J, the gap between germline ends came to 19 bases.

This chain joins TRBV19 and TRBJ1-5; 9 bases map to TRBD1. The CDR3 length is 17 residues. The J segment lost 3 bases and the V segment lost 6 bases, leaving 12 bases of the junction unmatched. Germline CDR1 reads LNHDA; CDR2 reads SQIVND (reference sequence). The CDR3 region has the DNA TGTGCCAGTAGCTCCGGGACAGGGAGGGGAGTCAATCAGCCCCAGCATTTT. Its translation: CASSSGTGRGVNQPQHF.

The chain employs TRBV7-9 and TRBJ2-7; TRBD2 matches 8 bases. Germline CDR1 and CDR2: SEHNR and FQNEAQ (reference sequence). The CDR3 consists of 15 residues. The ends lost 5 bases at V and 7 bases at J; junction bases unmatched: 13. For the CDR3, the DNA is TGTGCCAGCAGCCGCCGGGGGGGCGGTTCAGTGGAGCAGTACTTC. Translating it yields CASSRRGGGSVEQYF.

V gene TRBV7-2 combines with J gene TRBJ2-3; TRBD2 matches 11 bases. The V gene's germline CDR1 is SGHTA and CDR2 FQGNSA. J gave up 4 bases and V 4 bases, and 7 bases lay outside the gene matches. This CDR3 spans 16 amino acids. This CDR3 is CASSSSGRRMADTQYF. Written as DNA, the CDR3 is TGTGCCAGCAGCTCTAGCGGGAGGAGGATGGCAGATACGCAGTATTTT.

A note on this clone: The sample holds other DNA sequences that translate to the same CDR3. This chain joins TRBV29-1 and TRBJ1-2, with TRBD1 as a possible D gene (5 bases). Per germline, CDR1 SQVTM and CDR2 ANQGSEA. Trimming removed 6 bases at V and 5 bases at J, with 7 bases between. CDR3 size: 10 residues. CDR3 coding DNA: TGCAGCGTCGACAGATATGGCTACACCTTC. Translated: CSVDRYGYTF.

The V and J genes are TRBV6-5 and TRBJ2-6, with D possibly being TRBD2 (6 bases). The germline V gene has CDR1 MNHEY and CDR2 SVGAGI. CDR3 size: 15 residues. Trimming took 6 bases from V and 1 from J, leaving 10 bases between them. The CDR3, as DNA: TGTGCCAGCAGCTGGGGAGGTTCTGGGGCCAACGTCCTGACTTTC. It is translated as CASSWGGSGANVLTF.

This chain uses TRBV10-2 with TRBJ2-7, with no clear D. The V end was cut by 5 bases, the J end by 3 bases, with 17 bases between. Germline-derived CDR1 and CDR2 are WSHSY and SAAADI. The CDR3 is 15 residues long. CDR3 loop: CASSNDFDTFYEQYF. The CDR3 DNA reads TGCGCCAGCAGTAATGATTTCGACACGTTCTACGAGCAGTACTTC.

J is TRBJ2-5 and V is TRBV5-4; unclear D gene. V lost 0 bases and J lost 2, with 11 bases in between. From germline, CDR1 is SGHNT and CDR2 YYREEE (reference sequence). CDR3 length equals 15 residues. CDR3 DNA sequence: TGTGCCAGCAGCTTGGGTCGAGGAGCTCAAGAGACCCAGTACTTC. Its translation is CASSLGRGAQETQYF.